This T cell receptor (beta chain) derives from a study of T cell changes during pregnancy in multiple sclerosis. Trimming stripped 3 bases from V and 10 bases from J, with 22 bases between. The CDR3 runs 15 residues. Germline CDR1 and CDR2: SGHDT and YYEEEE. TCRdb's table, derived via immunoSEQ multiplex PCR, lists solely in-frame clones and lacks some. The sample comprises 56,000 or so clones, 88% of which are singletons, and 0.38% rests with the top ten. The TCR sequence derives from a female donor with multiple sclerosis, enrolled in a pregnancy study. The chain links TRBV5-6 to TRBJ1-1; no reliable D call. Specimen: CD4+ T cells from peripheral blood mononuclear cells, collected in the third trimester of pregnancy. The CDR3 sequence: CASSSLVAGSQPAFF. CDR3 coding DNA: TGTGCCAGCAGCTCATTGGTGGCCGGGAGCCAGCCAGCTTTCTTT.